The entry below describes one TCR beta chain. The antigen is undetermined. The data belong to a study of CD8+ T cells in alopecia areata. On the study more broadly: Treatment comprised oral tofacitinib, 5 to 10 mg twice daily, in treated patients.

RNA was isolated and reverse transcribed to cDNA, the sequencing template. The table came from immunoSEQ multiplex PCR; TCRdb's copy has only in-frame clones and leaves some out. The table lists some 160,000 clones, about 71% of them singletons, with 0.75% to 0.95% in the top ten. The treatment is: oral pan-JAK inhibitor, 5-10 mg twice daily. The sorting of PBMCs gave CD4+ and CD8+ T cells. Study observations and caveats: In lesional scalp, particularly from alopecia totalis/universalis, clonality was higher than in normal scalp.

The source material was CD4+ T cells sorted from blood, sampled at week 4, from a patient treated with tofacitinib. The sequence was obtained from a human donor with alopecia areata.

CDR3 in amino acids: CASSVGGSNSPLHF. The CDR3 nucleotides are TGTGCCAGCAGCGTAGGGGGGAGTAATTCACCCCTCCACTTT. This chain joins TRBV9 and TRBJ1-6; D is possibly TRBD1 (5 bases). Germline V gene sequence: CDR1 SGDLS, CDR2 YYNGEE. There are 14 residues in the CDR3. The germline V and J ends were trimmed by 0 bases and 6 bases, with 7 bases remaining between them.